This is a list of T cell receptor beta chains from one sample in a study of patients and donors after allogeneic stem cell transplantation. In TCRdb, the RT-PCR reads were re-called with MiXCR into one record per CDR3 protein. The sample consists of roughly 880,000 distinct CDR3 sequences, under 20% of them appearing once. Material for sequencing was blood, either unsorted or a sorted T cell fraction (not recorded which). The source of these receptors is a human donor who was either an allogeneic HSCT recipient or a stem cell or donor lymphocyte infusion donor (not recorded which). It is not recorded whose cells these are; they may come from a transplant donor. The CDR3 runs from the conserved cysteine through the conserved F or W. A D gene is named only where the DNA matches it firmly. Clone size is stated in some rows and not others, as once, few, many or a class when expanded.

d_call clone_size j_call v_call cdr3_aa cdr3_nt
TRBD2 few TRBJ2-5 TRBV7-3 CASSLSRTSETQYF TGTGCCAGCAGCTTATCCCGGACTAGTGAGACCCAGTACTTC
. few TRBJ2-3 TRBV6-1 CASKITALADTQYF TGTGCCAGCAAAATAACCGCCCTCGCGGATACGCAGTATTTT
TRBD1 . TRBJ1-5 TRBV6-1 CASSALGGLGNQPQHF TGTGCCAGCAGCGCCTTAGGGGGCTTAGGCAATCAGCCCCAGCATTTT
. few TRBJ1-1 TRBV6-1 CASTTALGVEAFF TGTGCCAGCACCACAGCTTTGGGAGTTGAAGCTTTCTTT
. . TRBJ2-1 TRBV5-1 CASSLSRTYNEQFF TGCGCCAGCAGCTTGTCCAGGACCTACAATGAGCAGTTCTTC
TRBD2 . TRBJ2-5 TRBV15 CATSREDTWATGGKETQYF TGTGCCACCAGCAGAGAAGACACGTGGGCCACCGGGGGGAAAGAGACCCAGTACTTC
TRBD1 few TRBJ2-2 TRBV29-1 CSVLTGGGYTGELFF TGCAGCGTACTCACAGGGGGTGGGTACACCGGGGAGCTGTTTTTT
. . TRBJ1-1 TRBV6-2/TRBV6-3 CASTNTGTTTEAFF TGTGCCAGCACCAACACCGGGACAACGACTGAAGCTTTCTTT
TRBD1 . TRBJ1-5 TRBV19 CASSGQGARQPQHF TGTGCCAGTAGCGGACAGGGGGCGAGACAGCCCCAGCATTTT
TRBD2 few TRBJ2-5 TRBV7-6 CASSSGLALSQETQYF TGTGCCAGCAGCTCTGGACTAGCGCTCTCCCAAGAGACCCAGTACTTC
. few TRBJ1-5 TRBV9 CASSVDAGLGGQPQHF TGTGCCAGCAGCGTAGATGCGGGGCTAGGGGGTCAGCCCCAGCATTTT
. many TRBJ2-3 TRBV15 CATSRGFPTQYF TGTGCCACCAGCAGAGGGTTTCCTACGCAGTATTTT
TRBD2 few TRBJ2-2 TRBV20-1 CSAAGDGTGELFF TGCAGTGCAGCGGGGGACGGGACCGGGGAGCTGTTTTTT
. . TRBJ1-6 TRBV6-1 CASSEARGNGNSPLHF TGTGCCAGCAGTGAAGCGCGGGGGAATGGGAATTCACCCCTCCACTTT
. few TRBJ1-3 TRBV4-2 CASSQDWAERNTIYF TGTGCCAGCAGCCAAGATTGGGCCGAGAGAAACACCATATATTTT
TRBD2 . TRBJ2-5 TRBV5-1 CASSFDRTRDQETQYF TGCGCCAGCAGCTTCGACCGGACTAGGGATCAAGAGACCCAGTACTTC